Here is one T cell receptor (beta chain) with its context. It has no known antigen specificity. No base quality values were provided; no much bigger clone lies one nucleotide off. These data originate in a study of CD8 T cells in ankylosing spondylitis (dated by TCRdb to the late 2010s). About the full investigation: The study set out to find disease-linked TCR variants by profiling T cell receptor beta repertoires in ankylosing spondylitis patients and healthy donors. The whole study cohort included over a hundred healthy donors and about two dozen ankylosing spondylitis patients. Samples of peripheral blood were taken, and for ankylosing spondylitis patients, synovial fluid was collected as well. Study-wide conclusions, independent of this receptor: Blood from ankylosing spondylitis patients appeared to be characterized by a TCR beta motif composed of several highly homologous amino acid variants. Some motif variants were previously reported in synovial fluid and blood of reactive arthritis patients, suggesting common disease-initiation mechanisms. The disease-linked clones were reported as significantly enriched in matched synovial fluid samples from ankylosing spondylitis patients. The disease-linked clones had a CD8+ phenotype and were found at relatively low frequencies in peripheral blood.

V lost 1 base and J lost 0 bases; the stretch between them is 19 bases long. Inclusive of the bounding cysteine and phenylalanine, the CDR3 is 18 residues long. The entry retains the CDR3 DNA only, 54 bases that are in frame from base 1. Instrument on record: Illumina HiSeq 2500. Quantitative 5'-RACE with molecular barcodes was the method used to prepare the TCR beta libraries. Concerning the study's data processing: A new computational method, built on a probabilistic model of VDJ rearrangement, was used to identify disease-linked TCR variants. The public reads were quality trimmed at Q25 with fastp and then assembled into clones with MiXCR by TCRdb, keeping productive beta chains. Duplicate CDR3 protein sequences are folded into a single record with the most common DNA and genes. The V and J calls follow TCRdb's processing rather than the paper's. The table for this sample lists roughly 180,000 distinct CDR3 sequences; 13% of them were counted only once. Approximately 17% of the sample is in the top ten clones.

What was sequenced was blood, either unsorted or a sorted T cell fraction (not recorded which). This clonotype was obtained from a male donor with ankylosing spondylitis or in good health (not recorded which). In this chain, TRBV12-3 or TRBV12-4 is recombined with TRBJ2-7, with TRBD1 as a weak D call on 6 bases. The CDR3 region has the sequence CASSLGDWTDSSSYEQYF. The bases read TGTGCCAGCAGTTTAGGGGATTGGACAGACTCGAGCTCCTACGAGCAGTACTTC.